This T cell receptor (beta chain) was profiled in a study of radiotherapy plus CTLA-4 blockade in lung cancer. Study at large: Among all patients, 18% showed objective responses, while 30% to 35% had disease control. Study findings and constraints: Following radiotherapy plus ipilimumab, tumor-derived TCR clones expanded in the blood.

This CDR3 region has 11 residues. CDR1 is MNHEY and CDR2 is SMNVEV in the germline V gene (reference sequence). V dropped 6 bases and J dropped 6; count of bases not matched to a gene: 1. Sequencing used immunoSEQ multiplex PCR; TCRdb keeps in-frame clones, though not all of them. The sample records 50,000 to 60,000 clones, 70% to 85% being singletons. Concerning this clone: The antigen is unknown.

The sequence was collected from a human donor with non-small cell lung cancer whose response to radiotherapy plus ipilimumab could not be evaluated. The input for sequencing was peripheral blood, taken from a patient treated with radiotherapy plus ipilimumab. This chain joins TRBV27 and TRBJ2-7, with 8 bases lining up with TRBD1. The CDR3 DNA reads as TGTGCCAGCAGGACAGGGGTCGAGCAGTACTTC. Protein sequence: CASRTGVEQYF.